This T cell receptor beta chain was identified during a study of blood T cells in healthy people across ages. The V end was cut by 0 bases, the J end by 3 bases, with 12 bases between. Germline CDR1 and CDR2: SGHDN and FVKESK. The CDR3 runs 16 residues. This clonotype was observed at least ten times. It was with a sample-barcoded 5' primer and a J-beta primer mix that a second PCR of about 6 to 12 cycles was run. Tagging of each cDNA molecule was performed by a template-switch adaptor with 12 random nucleotides. TCRdb itself ran the 5' RACE reads through MiXCR, one entry per CDR3 protein. The table lists 1.5 million to 2 million distinct CDR3 sequences, 28% of them singletons.

V is TRBV14 and J is TRBJ2-1, with no clear D. This clonotype was obtained from a woman in her 30s in good health. The sequencing sample was made of blood. The DNA of the CDR3 is TGTGCCAGCAGCCAAGATTTGGGAAGGGTCTACAATGAGCAGTTCTTC. Protein sequence: CASSQDLGRVYNEQFF.